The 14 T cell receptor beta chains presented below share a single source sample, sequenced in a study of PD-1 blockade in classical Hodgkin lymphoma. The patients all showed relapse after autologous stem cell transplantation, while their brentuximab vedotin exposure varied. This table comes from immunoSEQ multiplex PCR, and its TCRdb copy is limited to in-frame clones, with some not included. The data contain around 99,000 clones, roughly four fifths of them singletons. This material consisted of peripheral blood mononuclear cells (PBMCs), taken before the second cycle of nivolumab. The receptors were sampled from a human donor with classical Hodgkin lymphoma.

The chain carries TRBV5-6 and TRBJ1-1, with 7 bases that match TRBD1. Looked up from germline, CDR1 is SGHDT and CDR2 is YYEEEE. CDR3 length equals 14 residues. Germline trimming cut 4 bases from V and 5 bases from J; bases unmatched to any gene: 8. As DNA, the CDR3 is TGTGCCAGCAGCCCTCCGGGCAGGGGGACTGAAGCTTTCTTT. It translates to CASSPPGRGTEAFF.

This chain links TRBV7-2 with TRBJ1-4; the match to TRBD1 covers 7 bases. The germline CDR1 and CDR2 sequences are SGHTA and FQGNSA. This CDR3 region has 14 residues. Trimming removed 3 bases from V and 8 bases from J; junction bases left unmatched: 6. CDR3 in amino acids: CASSFLGGSEKLFF. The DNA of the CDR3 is TGTGCCAGCAGCTTTTTAGGGGGCAGCGAAAAACTGTTTTTT.

DNA of the CDR3: TGTGCCAGCAGCCTCACAGGGTCCGGCACTGAAGCTTTCTTT. Its translation: CASSLTGSGTEAFF. The chain is built from TRBV7-9 and TRBJ1-1, with TRBD1 as a possible D gene (6 bases). This CDR3 contains 14 residues. Trimming took off 5 bases at V and 4 bases at J, with 14 bases between the two ends. The germline V gene has CDR1 SEHNR and CDR2 FQNEAQ (reference sequence).

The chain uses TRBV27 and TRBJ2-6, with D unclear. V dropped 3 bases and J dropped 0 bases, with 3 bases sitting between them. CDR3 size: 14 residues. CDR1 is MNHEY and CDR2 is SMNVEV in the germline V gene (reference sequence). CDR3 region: CASSLDSGANVLTF. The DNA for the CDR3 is TGTGCCAGCAGTTTGGACTCTGGGGCCAACGTCCTGACTTTC. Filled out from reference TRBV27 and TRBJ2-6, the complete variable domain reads EAQVTQNPRYLITVTGKKLTVTCSQNMNHEYMSWYRQDPGLGLRQIYYSMNVEVTDKGDVPEGYKVSRKEKRNFPLILESPSPNQTSLYFCASSLDSGANVLTFGAGSRLTVL.

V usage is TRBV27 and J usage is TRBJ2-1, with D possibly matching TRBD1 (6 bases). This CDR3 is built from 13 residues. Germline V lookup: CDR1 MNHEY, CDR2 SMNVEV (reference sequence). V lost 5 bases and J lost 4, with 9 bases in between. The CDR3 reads CASSPDRYNEQFF. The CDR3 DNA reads TGTGCCAGCAGTCCCGACAGGTACAATGAGCAGTTCTTC.

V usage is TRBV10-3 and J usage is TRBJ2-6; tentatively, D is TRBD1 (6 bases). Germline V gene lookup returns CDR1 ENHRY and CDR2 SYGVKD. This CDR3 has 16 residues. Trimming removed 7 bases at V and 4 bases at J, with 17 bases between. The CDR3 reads CAITPGDQAGANVLTF. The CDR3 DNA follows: TGTGCCATCACCCCAGGGGACCAAGCCGGGGCCAACGTCCTGACTTTC.

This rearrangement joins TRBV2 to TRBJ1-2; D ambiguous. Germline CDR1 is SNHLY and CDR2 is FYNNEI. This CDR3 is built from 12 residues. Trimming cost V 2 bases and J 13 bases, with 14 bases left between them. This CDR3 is CASSETPLSPTF. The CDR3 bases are TGTGCCAGCAGTGAAACCCCCCTATCTCCCACCTTC.

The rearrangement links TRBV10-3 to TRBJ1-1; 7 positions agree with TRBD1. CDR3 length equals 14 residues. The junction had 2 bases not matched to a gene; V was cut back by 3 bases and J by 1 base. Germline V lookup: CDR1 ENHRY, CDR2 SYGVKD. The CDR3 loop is CAISDRDRNTEAFF. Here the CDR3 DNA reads TGTGCCATCAGTGATCGGGACAGGAACACTGAAGCTTTCTTT.

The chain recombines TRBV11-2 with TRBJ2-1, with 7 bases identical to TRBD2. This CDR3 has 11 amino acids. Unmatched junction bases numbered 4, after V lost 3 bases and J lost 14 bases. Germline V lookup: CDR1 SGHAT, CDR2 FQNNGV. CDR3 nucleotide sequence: TGTGCCAGCAGCTTCGCTAGCGGTAAGTTCTTC. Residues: CASSFASGKFF.

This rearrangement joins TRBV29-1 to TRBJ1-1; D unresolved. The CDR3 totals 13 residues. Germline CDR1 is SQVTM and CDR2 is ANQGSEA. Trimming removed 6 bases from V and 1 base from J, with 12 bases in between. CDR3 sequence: CSVKIDGNTEAFF. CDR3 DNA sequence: TGCAGCGTCAAGATTGATGGGAACACTGAAGCTTTCTTT.

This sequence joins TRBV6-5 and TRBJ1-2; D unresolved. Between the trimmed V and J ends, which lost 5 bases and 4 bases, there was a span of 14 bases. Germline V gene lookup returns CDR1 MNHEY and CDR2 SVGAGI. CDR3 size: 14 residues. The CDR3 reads CASSNAPLRYGYTF. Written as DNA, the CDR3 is TGTGCCAGCAGTAATGCCCCCTTGCGCTATGGCTACACCTTC.

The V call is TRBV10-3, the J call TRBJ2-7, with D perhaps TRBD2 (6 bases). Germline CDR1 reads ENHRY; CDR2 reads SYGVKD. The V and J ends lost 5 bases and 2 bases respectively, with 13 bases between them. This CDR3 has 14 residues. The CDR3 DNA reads TGTGCCATCAGTAACACCGGGAGACCCTACGAGCAGTACTTC. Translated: CAISNTGRPYEQYF.

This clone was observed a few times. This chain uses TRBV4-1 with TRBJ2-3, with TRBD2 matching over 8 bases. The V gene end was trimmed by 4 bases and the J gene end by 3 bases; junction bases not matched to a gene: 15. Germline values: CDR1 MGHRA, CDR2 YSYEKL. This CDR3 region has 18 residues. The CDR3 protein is CASSRSGGAGGPTDTQYF. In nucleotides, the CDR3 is TGCGCCAGCAGCCGGTCGGGGGGGGCGGGAGGTCCGACAGATACGCAGTATTTT.

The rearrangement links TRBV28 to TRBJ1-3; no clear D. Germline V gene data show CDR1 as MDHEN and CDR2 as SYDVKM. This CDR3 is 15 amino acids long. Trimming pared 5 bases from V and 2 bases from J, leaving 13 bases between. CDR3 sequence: CASSPGQAPGNTIYF. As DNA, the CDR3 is TGTGCCAGCAGTCCCGGGCAGGCTCCTGGAAACACCATATATTTT.